The 12 T cell receptor beta chains presented below share a single source sample, sequenced in a study of blood T cell repertoires in COVID-19 (TCRdb year 2020). Receptor libraries were prepared by the immunoSEQ multiplex PCR assay. In its TCRdb copy, this immuneACCESS table keeps in-frame sequences only and misses some clones. Where compared with another copy, unresolved V genes explain less than half of these, and the others have no known cause. This sample lists about 280,000 clones; 85% were detected once. The leading ten clones occupy roughly 2.6% of the sample. Sequencing was performed on PBMCs or T cells enriched from blood (not recorded which). These TCRs come from a woman between 50 and 59 years old who had recovered from COVID-19.

This clone appeared once. The CDR3 region has the DNA TGTGCCAGCAGCTTTACTAGCGGGGGTTACACAGATACGCAGTATTTT. Translating it yields CASSFTSGGYTDTQYF. The chain joins TRBV9 to TRBJ2-3, with 11 bases that match TRBD2. Losses at the gene ends were 4 bases for V and 2 bases for J; bases not matched to a gene: 6. CDR1 and CDR2 (germline): SGDLS, YYNGEE. CDR3 size: 16 residues. The variable domain in full, completed from reference TRBV9 and TRBJ2-3, reads DSGVTQTPKHLITATGQRVTLRCSPRSGDLSVYWYQQSLDQGLQFLIQYYNGEERAKGNILERFSAQQFPDLHSELNLSSLELGDSALYFCASSFTSGGYTDTQYFGPGTRLTVL.

The rearrangement links TRBV11-2 to TRBJ2-1, with a weak D call TRBD2 (6 bases). Germline CDR1 reads SGHAT; CDR2 reads FQNNGV. V was cut by 3 bases and J by 0 bases, with 15 bases left in between. The length of the CDR3 is 17 residues. CDR3: CASSFSRRGSSYNEQFF. For the CDR3, the DNA is TGTGCCAGCAGCTTCTCTCGGAGGGGTAGCTCCTACAATGAGCAGTTCTTC.

This chain connects TRBV6-5 to TRBJ1-4; D is ambiguous. The CDR3 is 15 residues long. Trimming stripped 0 bases from V and 6 bases from J, with 11 bases between. Germline V gives CDR1 MNHEY, CDR2 SVGAGI. The CDR3 reads CASSYSTRRDEKLFF. The CDR3 DNA reads TGTGCCAGCAGTTACTCGACCCGGCGGGATGAAAAACTGTTTTTT.

V and J are TRBV28 and TRBJ2-5; 7 bases line up with TRBD1. Germline V gene lookup returns CDR1 MDHEN and CDR2 SYDVKM. The CDR3 sequence is 16 residues long. V was clipped by 7 bases and J by 5 bases; unmatched bases: 16. The CDR3 DNA reads as TGTGCCAGCACACCCCTTGACAGGGTTAGCTCGGAGACCCAGTACTTC. It encodes CASTPLDRVSSETQYF. Full variable domain (missing parts from reference TRBV28 and TRBJ2-5): DVKVTQSSRYLVKRTGEKVFLECVQDMDHENMFWYRQDPGLGLRLIYFSYDVKMKEKGDIPEGYSVSREKKERFSLILESASTNQTSMYLCASTPLDRVSSETQYFGPGTRLLVL.

In regard to this clone: This CDR3 is missing its conserved last phenylalanine or tryptophan, likely due to a read error. It is unclear where the CDR3 begins or ends on the DNA, so no DNA is shown, and the CDR3 is as TCRdb lists it. The chain joins TRBV6-4 to TRBJ1-4; the D call of TRBD1 is as the table states it, not checked on the DNA. The CDR3 contains 8 residues when both ends are counted. In germline, CDR1 is MRHNA, CDR2 SNTAGT. The CDR3 loop is CASSDWDR.

The chain uses TRBV28 and TRBJ1-2; 7 bases match TRBD1. This CDR3 contains 13 residues. V shed 6 bases, J shed 3 bases, and the junction held 4 bases outside the gene matches. In germline, CDR1 is MDHEN, CDR2 SYDVKM. CDR3 sequence reads: CASRATGYYGYTF. CDR3 DNA sequence: TGTGCCAGCAGGGCGACAGGGTACTATGGCTACACCTTC.

This clone occurred a few times. The rearrangement links TRBV27 to TRBJ1-1; maybe TRBD1 (6 bases). Trimming cost V 7 bases and J 0 bases, with 9 bases left between them. Germline assignment: CDR1 MNHEY and CDR2 SMNVEV (reference sequence). The CDR3 extends over 13 amino acids. CDR3 protein: CASTDRLNTEAFF. CDR3 bases: TGTGCCAGCACGGACAGACTGAACACTGAAGCTTTCTTT.

The chain is built from TRBV6-4 and TRBJ1-2; 8 nucleotides agree with TRBD1. The J segment lost 5 bases and the V segment lost 6 bases, leaving 5 bases of the junction unmatched. CDR1 is MRHNA, CDR2 SNTAGT, per germline. The CDR3 runs to 13 residues. The CDR3 is CASRPGQAYGYTF. The CDR3 coding sequence is TGTGCCAGCAGGCCGGGACAGGCTTATGGCTACACCTTC.

This chain uses TRBV4-3 with TRBJ1-1, with D possibly being TRBD1 (5 bases). The V end was cut by 2 bases, the J end by 0 bases, with 16 bases between. This CDR3 spans 17 amino acids. Germline loops: CDR1 LGHNA, CDR2 YSLEER. The CDR3 DNA follows: TGCGCCAGCAGCCAATTTCCCGGGGGAGGCCTGAACACTGAAGCTTTCTTT. It is translated as CASSQFPGGGLNTEAFF.

The genes are TRBV18 and TRBJ2-3; D call uncertain. The CDR3 loop spans 13 amino acids. Germline-derived CDR1 and CDR2 are KGHSH and LQKENI. Trimming took off 3 bases at V and 3 bases at J, with 7 bases between the two ends. The CDR3 sequence is CASSPEETDTQYF. The CDR3 nucleotides read TGTGCCAGCTCACCCGAGGAAACAGATACGCAGTATTTT.

The chain combines TRBV2 with TRBJ1-5; the D gene is possibly TRBD1 (5 bases). V dropped 2 bases and J dropped 9 bases, with 11 bases sitting between them. The CDR3 runs 13 residues. Germline V lookup: CDR1 SNHLY, CDR2 FYNNEI. In DNA, the CDR3 is TGTGCCAGCAGTGAAACAGGCCCCGCGCCCCAGCATTTT. Translated, it gives CASSETGPAPQHF.

V gene TRBV27 combines with J gene TRBJ1-1; D gene uncertain. The CDR3 extends over 15 amino acids. Trimming took 0 bases from V and 4 from J, leaving 12 bases between them. Looked up from germline, CDR1 is MNHEY and CDR2 is SMNVEV (reference sequence). The CDR3 here is CASSLSAGPGTEAFF. CDR3 nucleotide sequence: TGTGCCAGCAGTTTATCTGCGGGCCCCGGCACTGAAGCTTTCTTT.